This T cell receptor (beta chain) is from a study of T cells after yellow fever vaccination. Findings and caveats of the study: It was the secondary response that reached its peak faster, day 5 versus 15, but it was weaker. Most clones from primary vaccination resurfaced after the booster (around 97% CD4, around 90% CD8).

TCR cDNA, made by 5'RACE template switching, carried an added universal primer site and UMIs. A single record per CDR3 protein comes from TCRdb applying MiXCR to the 5' RACE reads. Of about 170,000 distinct CDR3 sequences in the sample, about 10% were seen once. This clonotype has only a few counts. Its antigen is as yet unknown. This CDR3 has 16 amino acids. The germline gives CDR1 SGHAT, CDR2 FQNNGV. V gave up 4 bases and J gave up 4 bases, with 19 bases separating them. V usage is TRBV11-2 and J usage is TRBJ2-5; TRBD2 might be the D (6 bases). This receptor was identified in a man between 18 and 35 years old who received the YFV17D yellow fever vaccine. Here the sequenced sample was CD8+ T cells sorted from PBMCs, taken 15 days after the yellow fever booster vaccination. The CDR3 here is CASSSSLGTLGETQYF. CDR3 DNA sequence: TGTGCCAGCAGCTCCTCCCTAGGGACTTTGGGAGAGACCCAGTACTTC.